Listed below are T cell receptor beta chains from one sample, sequenced in a study of blood T cells in healthy people across ages. TCRdb used MiXCR to reprocess the 5' RACE reads, holding one entry per CDR3 protein. This sample has around 1.5 million distinct CDR3 sequences, with approximately 40% found just once. Sequences were obtained from blood. These TCRs come from a woman aged 18-30 years in good health. CDR3s leave out the opening cysteine and the closing phenylalanine or tryptophan. Fields, in order: J gene, V gene, CDR3 protein.

TRBJ2-6,TRBV6-6,ASRGQGVGANVLT
TRBJ1-1,TRBV4-1,ASSQYRGGQENTEAF
TRBJ2-5,TRBV21-1,ASSKEVRDASY
TRBJ1-2,TRBV3-1,ASSRPREPLSGYT
TRBJ2-7,TRBV6-5,ASSRDSRYRPDEQY
TRBJ2-7,TRBV2,ASREGGRELAGFPYEQY
TRBJ1-6,TRBV20-1,PTPKTGPYSYNSPLH
TRBJ2-5,TRBV2,ASSNDRVSETQY
TRBJ2-5,TRBV7-9,ASITLAGGETQY
TRBJ1-5,TRBV12-3/TRBV12-4,ASSRGQRSNQPQH
TRBJ2-7,TRBV10-3,AIRSVGAAEQY
TRBJ2-7,TRBV29-1,SVAGGQAYEQY
TRBJ1-5,TRBV27,ASRDGAQPQH
TRBJ2-6,TRBV20-1,SASPRQAATGANVLT
TRBJ2-1,TRBV5-5,ASSFSWGGQETQF
-,TRBV14,ASSPRDFRAGEQY
-,TRBV4-2,ASSQETGCEQY
TRBJ2-6,TRBV12-3/TRBV12-4,ASSFISAGANVLT
TRBJ2-7,TRBV6-5,ASSPSGSATYEQY
TRBJ1-2,TRBV5-1,ASSLVGGGGYT
TRBJ2-5,TRBV7-9,ASSTHTGPYSEQY
TRBJ2-7,TRBV4-1,ASSQGLGTGVSEQY
TRBJ1-1,TRBV6-5,ASKRQGSSTEAF
TRBJ2-2,TRBV5-1,ASSLRTSGTNTGELF
TRBJ2-1,TRBV25-1,ASTGAGGNNEQF
TRBJ2-7,TRBV20-1,SASGLAGGPYNEQY
TRBJ2-5,TRBV10-2,ASTPLAGERVETQY
TRBJ1-5,TRBV2,ASSEEGQISNQPQH
TRBJ2-7,TRBV9,ASSPQSVGYEQY
TRBJ2-3,TRBV7-6,ASSLAFSLSTDTQY
-,TRBV20-1,SATGSSYNEQY
TRBJ1-2,TRBV27,ASSLSSRQAYGYT
TRBJ1-6,TRBV7-9,ASSLAGTFNSPLH
-,TRBV10-3,AISELGPKPETQY
TRBJ1-2,TRBV4-1,ASSPQGRGNYGYT
TRBJ2-3,TRBV20-1,SASRQGPTPRTDTQY
TRBJ2-1,TRBV10-3,AIRTGTSWNEQF